This passage covers 22 T cell receptor beta chains from one sample sequenced in a study of beta chain features in type 1 diabetes. The study's findings and limits: Shorter TCRB CDR3s, moderately but significantly so, were found in Type 1 diabetes patients in all four CD4+ subsets.

Their target antigens are unknown. cDNA synthesis used the whole RNA isolate, giving expressed TCRB sequences. Sequencing used immunoSEQ multiplex PCR; TCRdb keeps in-frame clones, though not all of them. The sample records roughly 290,000 clones, 15% being singletons. Sequencing input: naive CD4+ T cells from blood. Receptor source: a young man with type 1 diabetes.

There are a few counts of this clone. The V call is TRBV13, the J call TRBJ2-7; the match to TRBD2 covers 10 bases. Germline loops: CDR1 PRHDT, CDR2 FYEKMQ (reference sequence). The CDR3 runs to 16 residues. V trimming: 5 bases; J trimming: 4 bases; junction bases outside the gene matches: 11. The CDR3 DNA sequence: TGTGCCAGCAGCCTAAGCCGGACTAGCGGAGTTTACGAGCAGTACTTC. This gives the protein CASSLSRTSGVYEQYF.

This clone was picked up a small number of times. The chain joins TRBV5-1 to TRBJ1-5; TRBD1 matches at 7 bases. Losses at the gene ends were 0 bases for V and 4 bases for J; bases not matched to a gene: 4. Germline assignment: CDR1 SGHRS and CDR2 YFSETQ. CDR3 size: 15 residues. CDR3 loop: CASSLEGQKNQPQHF. The CDR3 bases are TGCGCCAGCAGCTTGGAGGGACAGAAAAATCAGCCCCAGCATTTT. The full variable domain, its missing parts supplied by reference TRBV5-1 and TRBJ1-5, is KAGVTQTPRYLIKTRGQQVTLSCSPISGHRSVSWYQQTPGQGLQFLFEYFSETQRNKGNFPGRFSGRQFSNSRSEMNVSTLELGDSALYLCASSLEGQKNQPQHFGDGTRLSIL.

This clone was recorded a few times. The chain employs TRBV19 and TRBJ2-7; TRBD2 matches at 7 bases. The J segment lost 0 bases and the V segment lost 2 bases, leaving 7 bases of the junction unmatched. In germline, CDR1 is LNHDA, CDR2 SQIVND (reference sequence). The CDR3 covers 16 residues. CDR3 protein: CASSIRAGESSYEQYF. The CDR3 coding sequence is TGTGCCAGTAGTATACGCGCGGGGGAGAGCTCCTACGAGCAGTACTTC.

The chain recombines TRBV2 with TRBJ2-5, with 7 bases aligning to TRBD2. CDR3 length equals 14 residues. In germline, CDR1 is SNHLY, CDR2 FYNNEI. Trimming cost V 4 bases and J 5 bases; bases outside gene matches: 7. The CDR3 is CASSAGGVEETQYF. The CDR3 DNA reads TGTGCCAGCAGTGCTGGGGGGGTCGAGGAGACCCAGTACTTC.

This clone has more than one count but fewer than ten. The gene calls are TRBV2 and TRBJ2-1, with a weak D call TRBD2 (5 bases). Germline values: CDR1 SNHLY, CDR2 FYNNEI. V lost 8 bases to trimming and J lost 2 bases, with 16 bases between them. The CDR3 sequence is 15 residues long. As DNA, the CDR3 is TGTGCCAGCGAACCAACGGGGTTTACCTACAATGAGCAGTTCTTC. Translating it yields CASEPTGFTYNEQFF.

The chain carries TRBV7-2 and TRBJ1-1; TRBD1 aligns across 7 bases. The CDR3 is 17 residues long. After removal of 1 base from V and 0 bases from J, the junction contained 8 bases not matched to a gene. Germline CDR1 and CDR2: SGHTA and FQGNSA. The CDR3 loop reads CASSLGLSGTVNTEAFF. In DNA, the CDR3 is TGTGCCAGCAGCTTAGGGCTCTCCGGGACAGTGAACACTGAAGCTTTCTTT.

V is TRBV5-6 and J is TRBJ1-2; weak D call: TRBD1 (5 bases). CDR1 is SGHDT and CDR2 is YYEEEE in the germline V gene. The CDR3 sequence is 15 residues long. The V end was cut by 4 bases, the J end by 4 bases, with 17 bases between. The CDR3 DNA follows: TGTGCCAGCAGCCGATTGTCAGGGCTTGCCTATGGCTACACCTTC. Amino acids: CASSRLSGLAYGYTF.

The chain carries TRBV25-1 and TRBJ2-5; a possible D gene is TRBD2 (5 bases). Trimming stripped 1 base from V and 9 bases from J, with 12 bases between. Germline CDR1 MGHDK, CDR2 SYGVNS. The CDR3 extends over 13 amino acids. The CDR3, as DNA: TGTGCCAGCAGTGAATCCGGGGTTGCGGCCCAGTACTTC. Protein: CASSESGVAAQYF.

The rearrangement uses TRBV27 and TRBJ2-1, with a weak D call TRBD2 (6 bases). The V end was cut by 8 bases, the J end by 4 bases, with 15 bases between. The V gene's germline CDR1 is MNHEY and CDR2 SMNVEV (reference sequence). The CDR3 has 14 amino acids. DNA for the CDR3: TGTGCCAGCTTTCCCCTAGCGCTGTACAATGAGCAGTTCTTC. Translating it yields CASFPLALYNEQFF.

This chain connects TRBV2 to TRBJ2-1; 9 nucleotides agree with TRBD2. This CDR3 comprises 15 residues. Germline loops: CDR1 SNHLY, CDR2 FYNNEI. After removal of 6 bases from V and 12 bases from J, the junction contained 15 bases not matched to a gene. This CDR3 reads CASRVTSGPPGGQFF. Here the CDR3 DNA reads TGTGCCAGCAGGGTCACTAGCGGGCCGCCGGGGGGGCAGTTCTTC.

This clone was detected a few times. The chain employs TRBV7-9 and TRBJ2-5; D uncertain. The CDR3 consists of 15 residues. V shed 5 bases and J shed 5 bases, with 18 bases lying between them. The germline V gene has CDR1 SEHNR and CDR2 FQNEAQ (reference sequence). The CDR3 here is CASSPRLITTETQYF. In DNA, the CDR3 is TGTGCCAGCAGCCCGAGGCTCATAACGACGGAGACCCAGTACTTC.

V and J are TRBV6-5 and TRBJ1-2, with 8 bases fitting TRBD1. V shed 0 bases, J shed 10 bases, and the junction held 13 bases outside the gene matches. From germline, CDR1 is MNHEY and CDR2 SVGAGI. The CDR3 has 16 residues. The CDR3 loop reads CASSYSFPGGRGYYTF. DNA of the CDR3: TGTGCCAGCAGTTACTCTTTCCCAGGGGGCAGGGGATACTACACCTTC.

The J gene is TRBJ2-3, the V gene TRBV14; maybe TRBD1 (5 bases). V was trimmed by 5 bases and J by 6 bases, leaving 15 bases between them. Per the germline V gene, CDR1 is SGHDN and CDR2 is FVKESK. CDR3 length equals 14 residues. CDR3 sequence reads: CASSKQVLGDTQYF. The CDR3 region has the DNA TGTGCCAGCAGCAAACAGGTTCTCGGGGATACGCAGTATTTT.

Only a few counts were recorded for this clone. V usage is TRBV6-5 and J usage is TRBJ2-3; 7 nucleotides match TRBD1. The CDR3 totals 12 residues. From germline, CDR1 is MNHEY and CDR2 SVGAGI. J lost 9 bases, V lost 6 bases, and 6 bases had no gene match. CDR3 amino acids: CASRNRGITQYF. The CDR3 DNA follows: TGTGCCAGCAGAAACAGGGGTATCACGCAGTATTTT.

The rearrangement joins TRBV29-1 to TRBJ1-1; D perhaps matches TRBD1 (6 bases). The V end lost 5 bases, the J end lost 7 bases, and 26 bases lay between the germline ends. Germline CDR1 SQVTM, CDR2 ANQGSEA. This CDR3 spans 16 amino acids. The CDR3 loop reads CSVSRRAGTPLGEAFF. In DNA, the CDR3 is TGCAGCGTTTCGAGACGCGCCGGGACACCCTTAGGTGAAGCTTTCTTT.

This clone was detected a few times. V usage is TRBV10-1 and J usage is TRBJ2-1; 7 bases map to TRBD1. The CDR3 contains 15 residues. V trimming: 5 bases; J trimming: 2 bases; junction bases outside the gene matches: 6. Germline-derived CDR1 and CDR2 are WNHNN and SYGVQD (reference sequence). CDR3 sequence reads: CASSRNRGAYNEQFF. For the CDR3, the DNA is TGCGCCAGCAGTCGTAACAGGGGCGCCTACAATGAGCAGTTCTTC.

This clone was seen more than once but under ten times. This rearrangement joins TRBV28 to TRBJ2-1, with 9 positions matching TRBD2. The CDR3 has 14 residues. The V segment lost 7 bases and the J segment 6 bases; nucleotides outside the gene matches: 7. Germline-derived CDR1 and CDR2 are MDHEN and SYDVKM. CDR3 residues: CASTLAGRINEQFF. CDR3 bases: TGTGCCAGCACGCTAGCGGGGAGGATCAATGAGCAGTTCTTC.

A few counts support this clone. J is TRBJ2-1 and V is TRBV5-1, with TRBD2 matching over 7 bases. This CDR3 comprises 18 residues. CDR1 and CDR2 from the germline V gene are SGHRS and YFSETQ. V gave up 3 bases and J gave up 5 bases; unmatched junction bases: 17. The chain's CDR3 is CASSSGPLLAPGNNEQFF. Written as DNA, the CDR3 is TGCGCCAGCAGCTCCGGACCTTTACTAGCGCCGGGGAACAATGAGCAGTTCTTC. Full variable domain (remainder filled in from reference TRBV5-1 and TRBJ2-1): KAGVTQTPRYLIKTRGQQVTLSCSPISGHRSVSWYQQTPGQGLQFLFEYFSETQRNKGNFPGRFSGRQFSNSRSEMNVSTLELGDSALYLCASSSGPLLAPGNNEQFFGPGTRLTVL.

The chain employs TRBV28 and TRBJ2-1, with TRBD1 matching 7 bases. The CDR3 is made up of 13 amino acids. Germline loops: CDR1 MDHEN, CDR2 SYDVKM. Trimming cost V 7 bases and J 8 bases; bases outside gene matches: 8. CDR3 coding DNA: TGTGCCAGCACCCGGGACAGTAAGTATGAGCAGTTCTTC. This encodes CASTRDSKYEQFF.

This clone has a handful of counts. The chain recombines TRBV6-6 with TRBJ2-7; 7 bases match TRBD1. Germline lookup yields CDR1 MNHNY and CDR2 SVGAGI (reference sequence). V was pared by 5 bases and J by 5 bases, with 6 bases of the junction left unmatched. This CDR3 region has 13 residues. The CDR3 sequence: CASSLTGSHEQYF. The CDR3 nucleotides read TGTGCCAGCAGTCTGACAGGGAGCCACGAGCAGTACTTC.

The V and J genes are TRBV7-2 and TRBJ1-2; TRBD1 matches 12 bases. This CDR3 has 15 residues. V was pared by 5 bases and J by 8 bases, with 9 bases of the junction left unmatched. Germline CDR1 and CDR2: SGHTA and FQGNSA. This chain's CDR3 is CASSASGTGGRGYTF. CDR3 bases: TGTGCCAGCAGCGCCTCCGGGACAGGGGGCAGGGGCTACACCTTC.

This clone was counted a few times. The chain uses TRBV7-2 and TRBJ2-5, with unresolved D. The V end was cut by 1 base, the J end by 5 bases, with 20 bases between. The CDR3 extends over 17 amino acids. Germline V lookup: CDR1 SGHTA, CDR2 FQGNSA. CDR3 sequence (DNA): TGTGCCAGCAGCTTAGGGTCCGCTTCGAGTCTTTTTGAGACCCAGTACTTC. The encoded protein is CASSLGSASSLFETQYF.